This TCR beta chain emerged from a study of response to subunit inactivated influenza vaccine (dated by TCRdb to the late 2010s). The study in broad terms: Deep quantitative profiling of the T cell receptor repertoire was used in the study to follow responses to a trivalent subunit inactivated influenza vaccine.

A note on this clonotype: Which antigen it targets is not known. The input lacks base qualities; no much larger clone sits a single base away.

Libraries came from RT-PCR. The data were produced on an Illumina HiSeq 2500. The public reads were reanalyzed by TCRdb: fastp trimming at Q25, MiXCR alignment, in-frame beta chains only. Here each entry gathers all rows of one CDR3 protein and keeps the most common genes and DNA. In all, the sample holds just under 550,000 distinct CDR3 sequences, and under 30% of those were seen once. Under 3.5% of the sample is taken by the ten largest. CDR1 DFQATT and CDR2 SNEGSKA were looked up in the germline V gene (reference sequence). Trimming takes 3 bases off V and 0 bases off J; junction bases not matched to a gene: 1. The CDR3, from cysteine to phenylalanine, totals 14 residues. Only the CDR3 part of the read is kept: 42 bases, read in frame from the first base. General conclusions and limits of the study: The authors suggested that each seasonal influenza vaccination may recruit only a limited number of new T cells.

The sample also formed part of further work on T cells expressing NK-cell markers. As that second paper reports: TCR beta cDNA libraries were prepared using 5'RACE template switching, which introduced a universal primer site and unique molecular identifiers. In sorted CD3+CD56+NKG2C+, CD3+CD56+NKG2C- and CD3+CD56-NKG2C+ T-cell subsets from several donors, TCR beta-chain repertoires were profiled. Seven of the eight sequenced donors were HCMV-seropositive and one was HCMV-seronegative. To restrict sorting to alphabetaTCR-expressing T cells, an anti-gammadeltaTCR antibody was added in several experiments. In six donors, the dominant CD3+CD56+NKG2C+ clonotypes were among the top 10 CD8+ clonotypes and accounted for about 1.0-7.5% of CD8+ T cells. Those dominant clonotypes were again the most abundant among CD3+CD56-NKG2C+ cells in a handful of donors, at roughly 25-65%. Whether the expanded NKG2C-expressing T cell clones were specific for HCMV antigens remained unclear. Randomly selected healthy volunteers, three men and five women, were used as the eight sequenced donors. A commercial ELISA kit detecting HCMV-specific IgG in serum was used to determine HCMV serostatus. Peripheral blood mononuclear cells were isolated from blood by Ficoll density gradient centrifugation. Magnetic immunoseparation with Miltenyi isolation kits was used to isolate CD4+ and CD8+ T cells from PBMC. cDNA synthesis was primed from the TCR beta constant segment, followed by two successive PCR amplification steps. Libraries were sequenced as 2 x 150 bp reads on Illumina HiSeq 2000/2500, MiSeq or NextSeq. Reads were demultiplexed and grouped by UMI with MIGEC, and clonotypes were assembled and quantified with MiTCR. To exclude erroneous sequences, any TCR cDNA sequence not supported by at least two reads was discarded. The tcR package was used for downstream repertoire analysis, with clonotypes matched between fractions based on CDR3 nucleotide sequence plus V segment. VDJmatch was used to annotate antigen specificity against VDJdb, with one amino acid substitution allowed in CDR3.

This material consisted of CD4+ T cells sorted from PBMCs, taken 11 to 12 days after vaccination. Recombination joined TRBV20-1 with TRBJ2-7; 11 bases in the junction line up with TRBD2. This clonotype originated in a man in his fifties who received an inactivated influenza vaccine. Donor details come from another sample of the same person, matched by shared clones. The CDR3 loop reads CSARTSGASYEQYF. The sequence in DNA is TGCAGTGCTAGGACTAGCGGGGCCTCCTACGAGCAGTACTTC.